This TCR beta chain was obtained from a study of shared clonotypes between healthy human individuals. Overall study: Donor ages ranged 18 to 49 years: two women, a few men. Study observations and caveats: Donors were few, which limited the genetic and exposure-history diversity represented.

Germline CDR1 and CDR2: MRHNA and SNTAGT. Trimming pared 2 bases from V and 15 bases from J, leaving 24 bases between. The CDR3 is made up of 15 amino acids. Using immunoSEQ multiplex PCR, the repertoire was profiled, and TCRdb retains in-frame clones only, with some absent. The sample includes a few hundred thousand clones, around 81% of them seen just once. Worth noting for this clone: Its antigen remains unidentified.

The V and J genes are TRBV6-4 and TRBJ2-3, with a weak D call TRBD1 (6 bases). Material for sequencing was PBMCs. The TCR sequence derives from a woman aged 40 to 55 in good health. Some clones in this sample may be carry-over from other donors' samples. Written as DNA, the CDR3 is TGTGCCAGCAGTGACGGGACAAGCTCTAAACCCCGCTACTATTTT. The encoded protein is CASSDGTSSKPRYYF.